This TCR beta chain was recorded in a study of T-cell reconstitution after alpha-beta-depleted transplantation in children. Using unique molecular identifiers, the investigators prepared the TCRbeta library. TCRdb reanalysed the PCR reads using MiXCR and keeps one entry per CDR3 protein. Seen here are under 20,000 distinct CDR3 sequences, about an eighth observed once, and the top ten hold roughly 35%. Whole-study results and caveats: About two months after transplant, alpha-beta T cells reportedly came from several hundred expanded graft clones. At day 60, the high TCRbeta diversity found in some patients originated from recipient T cells and thymic progenitors that had survived. One year after transplant, T-cell counts and diversity came mostly from newly produced T cells.

The CDR3 extends over 13 amino acids. CDR1 SGHRS and CDR2 YFSETQ come from the germline V gene. The V end was cut by 0 bases, the J end by 2 bases, with 5 bases between. This clonotype was seen at least ten times. Its antigen is still unknown. The sequence derives from a female patient aged 2-10 years who had a stem cell transplant for congenital amegakaryocytic thrombocytopenia, so the T cells may come from the graft donor. The chain is built from TRBV5-1 and TRBJ1-1; D ambiguous. The material was PBMCs, mostly from graft donor cells, obtained 60 days after TCRalphabeta/CD19-depleted stem cell transplant. CDR3 DNA: TGCGCCAGCAGCTTGGCCGGAAACACTGAAGCTTTCTTT. It translates to CASSLAGNTEAFF.